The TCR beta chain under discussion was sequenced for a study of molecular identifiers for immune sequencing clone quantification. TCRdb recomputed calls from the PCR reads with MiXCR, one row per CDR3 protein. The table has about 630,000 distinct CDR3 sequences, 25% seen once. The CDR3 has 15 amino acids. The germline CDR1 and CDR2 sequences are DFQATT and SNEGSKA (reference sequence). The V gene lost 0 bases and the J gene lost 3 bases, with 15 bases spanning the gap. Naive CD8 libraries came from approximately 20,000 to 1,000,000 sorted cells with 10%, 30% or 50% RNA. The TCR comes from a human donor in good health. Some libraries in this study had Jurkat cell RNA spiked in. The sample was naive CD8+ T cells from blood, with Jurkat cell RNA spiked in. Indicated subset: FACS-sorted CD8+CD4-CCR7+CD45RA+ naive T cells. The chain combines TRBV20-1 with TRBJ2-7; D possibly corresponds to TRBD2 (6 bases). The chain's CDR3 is CSARDRGKIGYEQYF. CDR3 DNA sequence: TGCAGTGCTAGAGATCGGGGGAAAATTGGCTACGAGCAGTACTTC.